One sample yielded the 29 T cell receptor beta chains listed below, sequenced in a study of cytomegalovirus exposure and HLA in healthy donors. Profiled with immunoSEQ multiplex PCR; TCRdb holds only in-frame clones, not every one. The sample shows hundreds of thousands of clones, 80% to 90% of them seen only once. Sequenced: PBMCs. Every receptor here comes from a woman aged 18-29 years in good health and CMV-seropositive.

The chain couples TRBV2 to TRBJ2-7; tentatively, D is TRBD2 (7 bases). Trimming shortened V by 1 base and J by 3 bases, and 13 bases separated the two germline ends. The CDR3 length is 15 residues. Germline values: CDR1 SNHLY, CDR2 FYNNEI. The CDR3 DNA is TGTGCCAGCAGTGAAGAGGGGGGGGGACTCTACGAGCAGTACTTC. It yields the protein CASSEEGGGLYEQYF.

J is TRBJ2-7 and V is TRBV27; D perhaps matches TRBD2 (6 bases). Germline V gives CDR1 MNHEY, CDR2 SMNVEV (reference sequence). Trimming pared 6 bases from V and 1 base from J, leaving 13 bases between. The CDR3 runs to 14 residues. The CDR3 DNA sequence: TGTGCCAGCAGCCCGTGGGGGGAGTCCTACGAGCAGTACTTC. This encodes CASSPWGESYEQYF.

The chain joins TRBV11-2 to TRBJ2-5, with D maybe TRBD2 (6 bases). V was clipped by 5 bases and J by 10 bases, with 8 bases between them. The CDR3 runs 10 residues. Germline CDR1 SGHAT, CDR2 FQNNGV. CDR3 loop: CASSMGLQYF. The CDR3 DNA reads TGTGCCAGCAGCATGGGACTCCAGTACTTC.

CDR3 sequence (DNA): TGTGCCAGCAGTCTAAGTGACCCATTGGAGAATGAGCAGTTCTTC. Translated, it gives CASSLSDPLENEQFF. The J gene is TRBJ2-1, the V gene TRBV27; D gene unclear. Germline lookup yields CDR1 MNHEY and CDR2 SMNVEV (reference sequence). V was clipped by 5 bases and J by 7 bases, with 18 bases between them. CDR3 length: 15 residues.

Written as DNA, the CDR3 is TGTGCTACAATCGGACAGGGGTCTCAGCCCCAGCATTTT. Translating it yields CATIGQGSQPQHF. The V call is TRBV19, the J call TRBJ1-5, with 9 nucleotides matching TRBD1. The CDR3 is made up of 13 amino acids. Germline V gene lookup returns CDR1 LNHDA and CDR2 SQIVND (reference sequence).

This clone was picked up one time. The chain employs TRBV7-9 and TRBJ1-1, with 7 bases lining up with TRBD1. Germline assignment: CDR1 SEHNR and CDR2 FQNEAQ (reference sequence). V shed 8 bases, J shed 4 bases, and the junction held 16 bases outside the gene matches. The CDR3 extends over 16 amino acids. The CDR3 DNA follows: TGTGCCAGCGGGGGACTCGAGACAGGGTTATTCACTGAAGCTTTCTTT. Protein: CASGGLETGLFTEAFF.

The rearrangement uses TRBV19 and TRBJ2-1; 12 bases match TRBD2. The V segment lost 3 bases and the J segment 8 bases; nucleotides outside the gene matches: 11. Germline V gene data show CDR1 as LNHDA and CDR2 as SQIVND (reference sequence). CDR3 length: 17 amino acids. CDR3 DNA sequence: TGTGCCAGTAGTATCACTAGCGGGAGGTTAATTGAAGATGAGCAGTTCTTC. Amino acid sequence: CASSITSGRLIEDEQFF.

The chain couples TRBV19 to TRBJ1-1, with a possible D match to TRBD1 (5 bases). Germline lookup yields CDR1 LNHDA and CDR2 SQIVND (reference sequence). The V gene lost 2 bases and the J gene lost 1 base, with 8 bases spanning the gap. The CDR3 length is 14 residues. CDR3: CASSIHQGNTEAFF. CDR3 DNA: TGTGCCAGTAGTATACACCAGGGGAACACTGAAGCTTTCTTT.

The chain couples TRBV28 to TRBJ2-1; TRBD2 is a possible D gene (6 bases). V was clipped by 4 bases and J by 2 bases, with 18 bases between them. CDR3 length: 17 residues. Germline CDR1 is MDHEN and CDR2 is SYDVKM. The CDR3 DNA reads as TGTGCCAGCAGTTCAAAAGGGGTAGCGGCAACCTACAATGAGCAGTTCTTC. Protein product: CASSSKGVAATYNEQFF.

The chain combines TRBV5-1 with TRBJ1-4; 7 bases match TRBD1. Germline values: CDR1 SGHRS, CDR2 YFSETQ. The CDR3 is 15 amino acids. V trimming: 0 bases; J trimming: 8 bases; junction bases outside the gene matches: 7. CDR3 in amino acids: CASSLAQGNGEKLFF. CDR3 nucleotide sequence: TGCGCCAGCAGCTTGGCACAGGGGAACGGCGAAAAACTGTTTTTT.

CDR3 bases: TGCGCCAGCAGCCAGGGACAGTCGCCCAGGGTGAACACTGAAGCTTTCTTT. Translated: CASSQGQSPRVNTEAFF. This rearrangement joins TRBV4-1 to TRBJ1-1, with 7 bases lining up with TRBD1. Germline CDR1 MGHRA, CDR2 YSYEKL. This CDR3 is 17 amino acids long. Trimming took 3 bases from V and 0 from J; bases not matched to a gene: 10.

This chain links TRBV2 with TRBJ2-5; possible D gene TRBD1, 6 bases. Germline V CDR1 and CDR2: SNHLY, FYNNEI. The CDR3 is 13 residues long. V shed 6 bases and J shed 7 bases, with 15 bases lying between them. The CDR3 sequence: CASSPGAVGTQYF. In DNA, the CDR3 is TGTGCCAGCAGCCCAGGGGCCGTGGGGACCCAGTACTTC. Looking up the rest from reference TRBV2 and TRBJ2-5 gives the full variable domain: EPEVTQTPSHQVTQMGQEVILRCVPISNHLYFYWYRQILGQKVEFLVSFYNNEISEKSEIFDDQFSVERPDGSNFTLKIRSTKLEDSAMYFCASSPGAVGTQYFGPGTRLLVL.

The chain links TRBV6-5 to TRBJ1-1, with TRBD1 as a possible D gene (5 bases). Germline V gives CDR1 MNHEY, CDR2 SVGAGI. Trimming shortened V by 2 bases and J by 7 bases, and 11 bases separated the two germline ends. The CDR3 length is 13 residues. The DNA for the CDR3 is TGTGCCAGCAGTTACGGGGGAGGTGGTGAAGCTTTCTTT. This sequence encodes CASSYGGGGEAFF.

The gene calls are TRBV18 and TRBJ1-2; D might be TRBD1 (5 bases). The V end was cut by 3 bases, the J end by 8 bases, with 22 bases between. This CDR3 contains 16 residues. Germline CDR1 is KGHSH and CDR2 is LQKENI. In DNA, the CDR3 is TGTGCCAGCTCACCTATCGTTGAATCTGTAGGGGAAGGCTACACCTTC. This gives the protein CASSPIVESVGEGYTF.

V is TRBV11-2 and J is TRBJ2-1; D gene ambiguous. With 6 bases removed from V and 8 bases from J, the gap between germline ends came to 14 bases. The germline gives CDR1 SGHAT, CDR2 FQNNGV. CDR3 length: 13 residues. The CDR3 spells CASSRSRVDEQFF. DNA for the CDR3: TGTGCCAGCAGTCGTAGCCGGGTCGATGAGCAGTTCTTC.

The rearrangement joins TRBV27 to TRBJ1-4; D call uncertain. The V end lost 6 bases, the J end lost 8 bases, and 13 bases lay between the germline ends. This CDR3 has 13 amino acids. Germline CDR1 MNHEY, CDR2 SMNVEV (reference sequence). The CDR3 nucleotides are TGTGCCAGCAGCTCTCTGGGCCGAGAAAAACTGTTTTTT. It yields the protein CASSSLGREKLFF. The full variable domain, with the rest looked up from reference TRBV27 and TRBJ1-4, is EAQVTQNPRYLITVTGKKLTVTCSQNMNHEYMSWYRQDPGLGLRQIYYSMNVEVTDKGDVPEGYKVSRKEKRNFPLILESPSPNQTSLYFCASSSLGREKLFFGSGTQLSVL.

The chain carries TRBV7-3 and TRBJ2-7; TRBD2 aligns across 7 bases. V lost 5 bases and J lost 0; bases outside the gene matches: 7. CDR3 length: 15 amino acids. The germline gives CDR1 SGHTA, CDR2 FQGTGA. The CDR3 DNA reads as TGTGCCAGCAGCCACCGGGGGGAGAGCTCCTACGAGCAGTACTTC. This sequence encodes CASSHRGESSYEQYF.

V and J are TRBV18 and TRBJ2-5; 8 bases are a match to TRBD2. Trimming cost V 1 base and J 4 bases; bases outside gene matches: 5. The germline gives CDR1 KGHSH, CDR2 LQKENI. The CDR3 extends over 15 amino acids. The CDR3 DNA reads as TGTGCCAGCTCACCACGGCCGGGAGGGGGAGAGACCCAGTACTTC. Its protein product is CASSPRPGGGETQYF.

As regards this clone: Other DNA variants within this sample encode the same CDR3. The rearrangement uses TRBV28 and TRBJ2-5, with unresolved D. This CDR3 is 11 amino acids long. Trimming shortened V by 3 bases and J by 5 bases, and 4 bases separated the two germline ends. The V gene's germline CDR1 is MDHEN and CDR2 SYDVKM. The CDR3 DNA follows: TGTGCCAGCAGTTTCCGGGAGACCCAGTACTTC. It yields the protein CASSFRETQYF.

This chain joins TRBV5-1 and TRBJ1-2; TRBD1 aligns across 9 bases. The CDR3 covers 15 residues. Trimming removed 3 bases from V and 4 bases from J; junction bases left unmatched: 7. Germline V gene lookup returns CDR1 SGHRS and CDR2 YFSETQ. CDR3 sequence: CASSSRTGDGYGYTF. The CDR3 bases are TGCGCCAGCAGCTCACGGACAGGGGACGGCTATGGCTACACCTTC.

The chain employs TRBV29-1 and TRBJ2-1; TRBD2 matches 9 bases. Looked up from germline, CDR1 is SQVTM and CDR2 is ANQGSEA. With 4 bases clipped from V and 7 bases from J, the junction kept 11 bases outside the gene matches. The CDR3 length is 15 residues. CDR3 loop: CSVVLAGSGTNEQFF. The DNA for the CDR3 is TGCAGCGTTGTGCTAGCGGGGTCGGGGACGAATGAGCAGTTCTTC.

V and J are TRBV27 and TRBJ1-3; TRBD1 agrees at 7 bases. This CDR3 is built from 14 residues. Germline CDR1 and CDR2: MNHEY and SMNVEV (reference sequence). V trimming: 6 bases; J trimming: 4 bases; junction bases outside the gene matches: 6. As DNA, the CDR3 is TGTGCCAGCAGGCCAACAGGGGCCGGAAACACCATATATTTT. It codes for CASRPTGAGNTIYF.

For the CDR3, the DNA is TGTGCCAGCAGTACCCCGGACACCCGGCCCACTGAAGCTTTCTTT. It translates to CASSTPDTRPTEAFF. This chain links TRBV6-6 with TRBJ1-1; weak D call: TRBD1 (5 bases). V was clipped by 5 bases and J by 4 bases, with 17 bases between them. Germline CDR1 and CDR2: MNHNY and SVGAGI (reference sequence). The CDR3 is 15 amino acids.

This chain uses TRBV4-1 with TRBJ1-4; D is perhaps TRBD1 (5 bases). Germline V gene sequence: CDR1 MGHRA, CDR2 YSYEKL. V was trimmed by 0 bases and J by 7 bases, leaving 27 bases between them. The CDR3 has 20 amino acids. CDR3 DNA: TGCGCCAGCAGCCAAGATCTGTTCATGGTTACCGGCAGGGCGAGTGAAAAACTGTTTTTT. Encoded protein: CASSQDLFMVTGRASEKLFF.

The V gene is TRBV6-1, the J gene TRBJ2-7; 7 nucleotides line up with TRBD1. The length of the CDR3 is 12 residues. Trimming at V came to 8 bases and at J to 5 bases, leaving 6 bases not matched to a gene. Germline V gives CDR1 MNHNS, CDR2 SASEGT. This CDR3 reads CASETGSDEQYF. The DNA of the CDR3 is TGTGCCAGCGAGACAGGGTCGGACGAGCAGTACTTC.

The rearrangement joins TRBV6-5 to TRBJ1-1; D is undetermined. The CDR3 runs to 14 residues. With 0 bases removed from V and 4 bases from J, the gap between germline ends came to 9 bases. Per the germline V gene, CDR1 is MNHEY and CDR2 is SVGAGI. The chain's CDR3 is CASSYSGGRTEAFF. CDR3 nucleotide sequence: TGTGCCAGCAGTTACTCGGGAGGGCGCACTGAAGCTTTCTTT.

The CDR3 DNA is TGCGCCAGCAGCCAACAAGGACTAGCGGGAGGGCCCACCGGGGAGCTGTTTTTT. Protein: CASSQQGLAGGPTGELFF. The gene calls are TRBV4-1 and TRBJ2-2; the match to TRBD2 covers 15 bases. CDR3 length: 18 amino acids. The germline V gene encodes CDR1 MGHRA and CDR2 YSYEKL. With 2 bases clipped from V and 4 bases from J, the junction kept 5 bases outside the gene matches.

The chain recombines TRBV4-1 with TRBJ2-3; 9 nucleotides align to TRBD1. V dropped 5 bases and J dropped 2; count of bases not matched to a gene: 8. This CDR3 comprises 16 residues. Germline lookup yields CDR1 MGHRA and CDR2 YSYEKL. DNA for the CDR3: TGCGCCAGCAGCGCCCACGGGACAGGGTCCACAGATACGCAGTATTTT. As protein: CASSAHGTGSTDTQYF.

The CDR3 is CASSLSTGSSGNTIYF. Here the CDR3 DNA reads TGTGCCAGCTCACTCTCGACAGGGTCCTCTGGAAACACCATATATTTT. V is TRBV18 and J is TRBJ1-3, with TRBD1 identical over 7 bases. Germline CDR1 and CDR2: KGHSH and LQKENI. The CDR3 covers 16 residues. Trimming at V came to 4 bases and at J to 0 bases, leaving 6 bases not matched to a gene.